These 24 T cell receptor beta chains share one sample of origin, sequenced in a study of blood T cell repertoires in COVID-19 (dated by TCRdb to the early 2020s). Library preparation used the immunoSEQ multiplex PCR assay. What TCRdb holds here is the immuneACCESS table cut down to in-frame rearrangements. Part of the clones is not present; checked against another copy, under half of the missing clones reflect an unresolved V gene, and the others are unexplained. Here the sample has hundreds of thousands of clones; 80% to 90% occur a single time. The ten largest clonotypes hold about 9.4% of the sample. Material: peripheral blood. The receptors derive from a woman in her 70s with COVID-19, enrolled during active disease.

The chain joins TRBV7-2 to TRBJ1-2; 8 nucleotides match TRBD1. CDR1 and CDR2 (germline): SGHTA, FQGNSA. The CDR3 spans 15 residues. V lost 8 bases, J lost 2 bases, and 10 bases stayed unmatched. The CDR3 DNA is TGTGCCAGCGGCCACATAGGACAGGGAAACTATGGCTACACCTTC. Amino acid sequence: CASGHIGQGNYGYTF.

This clone occurred a few times. This sequence joins TRBV11-3 and TRBJ2-5; TRBD1 matches at 7 bases. The junction had 5 bases not matched to a gene; V was cut back by 10 bases and J by 3 bases. The CDR3 sequence is 12 residues long. CDR1 is SGHNT, CDR2 YENEEA, per germline. Here the CDR3 reads CATRGTEETQYF. The CDR3 bases are TGTGCCACAAGAGGGACAGAAGAGACCCAGTACTTC.

V usage is TRBV19 and J usage is TRBJ2-1; D gene uncertain. The germline V gene encodes CDR1 LNHDA and CDR2 SQIVND (reference sequence). This CDR3 spans 13 amino acids. V was clipped by 3 bases and J by 6 bases, with 9 bases between them. The CDR3 sequence is CASSIVPRNEQFF. CDR3 coding DNA: TGTGCCAGTAGTATTGTCCCCCGCAATGAGCAGTTCTTC.

The J gene is TRBJ2-7, the V gene TRBV2; 8 nucleotides line up with TRBD2. The CDR3 sequence is 15 residues long. Germline V gives CDR1 SNHLY, CDR2 FYNNEI. The V segment lost 5 bases and the J segment 6 bases; nucleotides outside the gene matches: 12. As DNA, the CDR3 is TGTGCCAGCAGTCTCAGGACTAGCTCTCTTATCGAGCAGTACTTC. Protein sequence: CASSLRTSSLIEQYF.

Turning to this clone: This likely comes from a read error, as the CDR3 has no conserved phenylalanine or tryptophan at its end. The DNA is omitted, as the CDR3 cannot be located on it reliably, and the CDR3 follows TCRdb's listing. The chain combines TRBV5-1 with TRBJ1-2; the table's TRBD1 call for D was not verified on the DNA. With termini counted, the CDR3 has 15 amino acids. Germline values: CDR1 SGHRS, CDR2 YFSETQ. CDR3 amino acids: CASSAGTGGARRWYL.

V and J are TRBV7-2 and TRBJ2-1; D not resolved. Germline V gene data show CDR1 as SGHTA and CDR2 as FQGNSA. This CDR3 is 11 amino acids long. V was trimmed by 3 bases and J by 9 bases, leaving 6 bases between them. The CDR3 DNA sequence: TGTGCCAGCAGCTTCCGCGGTGAGCAGTTCTTC. It encodes CASSFRGEQFF.

V is TRBV19 and J is TRBJ1-4; D uncertain. Germline V CDR1 and CDR2: LNHDA, SQIVND (reference sequence). The CDR3 spans 15 residues. V lost 1 base and J 4 bases, leaving 10 bases between the germline ends. The CDR3 nucleotides read TGTGCCAGTAGTATAGGTACCACTGGTAATGAAAAACTGTTTTTT. Its protein is CASSIGTTGNEKLFF.

The chain uses TRBV6-6 and TRBJ1-5; D is uncertain. V lost 4 bases to trimming and J lost 7 bases, with 14 bases between them. Germline-derived CDR1 and CDR2 are MNHNY and SVGAGI (reference sequence). This CDR3 has 14 amino acids. CDR3 DNA: TGTGCCAGCAGTTCAGAGTTGGGAGGCCAGCCCCAGCATTTT. It codes for CASSSELGGQPQHF.

The chain uses TRBV7-2 and TRBJ1-5; tentative D call: TRBD1 (6 bases). Germline lookup yields CDR1 SGHTA and CDR2 FQGNSA. This CDR3 region has 14 residues. V lost 1 base, J lost 9 bases, and 13 bases lay in between. This CDR3 reads CASSLEYRAGPQHF. The DNA for the CDR3 is TGTGCCAGCAGCTTAGAGTACAGGGCAGGGCCCCAGCATTTT.

This clone was seen just once. This chain joins TRBV9 and TRBJ2-3; TRBD2 aligns across 12 bases. V gave up 6 bases and J gave up 2 bases; unmatched junction bases: 16. This CDR3 is built from 19 residues. Per germline, CDR1 SGDLS and CDR2 YYNGEE. CDR3 sequence (DNA): TGTGCCAGCACCCAACTAGCGGGAGGACCCCCACCCTTCACAGATACGCAGTATTTT. Translated: CASTQLAGGPPPFTDTQYF.

The chain couples TRBV15 to TRBJ1-4; perhaps TRBD1 as D (5 bases). Germline V gene lookup returns CDR1 LNHNV and CDR2 YYDKDF (reference sequence). There are 16 residues in the CDR3. Trimming left V 2 bases short and J 4 bases short, with 14 bases between. The CDR3 DNA sequence: TGTGCCACCAGCAGATCCACTACAGGAAATAATGAAAAACTGTTTTTT. Translating it yields CATSRSTTGNNEKLFF.

Concerning this clone itself: Other DNA sequences within the sample encode an identical CDR3. V and J are TRBV6-5 and TRBJ2-7, with TRBD1 identical over 10 bases. The ends lost 0 bases at V and 3 bases at J; junction bases unmatched: 2. Germline lookup yields CDR1 MNHEY and CDR2 SVGAGI. The CDR3 is 15 amino acids. As DNA, the CDR3 is TGTGCCAGCAGTTACTCTCGGGACAGGGGCTACGAGCAGTACTTC. Translation: CASSYSRDRGYEQYF.

This clone was seen a few times. The germline gene is not matched at one end of the junction; a read error may be the cause. The V gene is TRBV4-3, the J gene TRBJ1-6; TRBD1 might be the D (6 bases). Germline values: CDR1 LGHNA, CDR2 YSLEER. The CDR3 is 16 amino acids. The CDR3 reads CASSQETGYYNSPLHF. The CDR3, as DNA: TGCGCCAGCAGCCAAGAGACAGGCTATTATAATTCGCCCCTCCACTTT.

The chain is built from TRBV5-1 and TRBJ1-4; D is possibly TRBD1 (6 bases). V was shortened by 0 bases and J by 3 bases, with 9 bases between the two germline ends. Germline V lookup: CDR1 SGHRS, CDR2 YFSETQ. There are 15 residues in the CDR3. The CDR3 DNA follows: TGCGCCAGCAGCTTGGCACAGGGAGCTAATGAAAAACTGTTTTTT. This sequence encodes CASSLAQGANEKLFF.

The sample holds a few counts of this clone. The gene calls are TRBV3-1 (or the pseudogene TRBV3-2) and TRBJ2-7, with a possible D match to TRBD2 (5 bases). This CDR3 spans 13 amino acids. V lost 4 bases and J 2 bases, leaving 9 bases between the germline ends. Per germline, CDR1 LGHDT and CDR2 YNNKEL (reference sequence). CDR3 coding DNA: TGTGCCAGCAGCCCTGGACTGCCCTACGAGCAGTACTTC. Residues: CASSPGLPYEQYF.

V gene TRBV9 combines with J gene TRBJ2-5; tentatively, D is TRBD2 (5 bases). This CDR3 is built from 17 residues. Germline V CDR1 and CDR2: SGDLS, YYNGEE. The V end lost 1 base, the J end lost 4 bases, and 20 bases lay between the germline ends. The CDR3 DNA sequence: TGTGCCAGCAGCGTAACATCAAGTGGGAGCCGCGGAGAGACCCAGTACTTC. Protein product: CASSVTSSGSRGETQYF.

V usage is TRBV4-2 and J usage is TRBJ2-3, with D perhaps matching TRBD1 (6 bases). The V end was cut by 0 bases, the J end by 14 bases, with 21 bases between. This CDR3 region has 15 residues. Germline CDR1 and CDR2: LGHNA and YNFKEQ. The CDR3 loop is CASSQDRGQTTRGYF. The CDR3 DNA sequence: TGTGCCAGCAGCCAAGATAGAGGACAGACAACCCGGGGGTATTTT.

This clone came up a few times. V is TRBV18 and J is TRBJ2-7; TRBD2 matches 9 bases. V trimming: 0 bases; J trimming: 3 bases; junction bases outside the gene matches: 0. Germline lookup yields CDR1 KGHSH and CDR2 LQKENI. This CDR3 has 14 residues. CDR3 coding DNA: TGTGCCAGCTCACCACCTAGCGGGAGCTACGAGCAGTACTTC. It codes for CASSPPSGSYEQYF.

The chain has TRBV7-3 and TRBJ1-4, with D possibly matching TRBD1 (6 bases). Germline V lookup: CDR1 SGHTA, CDR2 FQGTGA. Trimming left V 5 bases short and J 8 bases short, with 12 bases between. This CDR3 is built from 13 residues. This CDR3 reads CASSRTEGEKLFF. The CDR3 bases are TGTGCCAGCAGCAGGACAGAAGGGGAAAAACTGTTTTTT. The variable domain in full, completed from reference TRBV7-3 and TRBJ1-4, reads GAGVSQTPSNKVTEKGKYVELRCDPISGHTALYWYRQSLGQGPEFLIYFQGTGAADDSGLPNDRFFAVRPEGSVSTLKIQRTERGDSAVYLCASSRTEGEKLFFGSGTQLSVL.

The V call is TRBV19, the J call TRBJ1-5, with a tentative D call TRBD1 (5 bases). This CDR3 is 15 amino acids long. V was trimmed by 6 bases and J by 5 bases, leaving 17 bases between them. Germline V gives CDR1 LNHDA, CDR2 SQIVND (reference sequence). The CDR3 sequence: CASRERGRVDQPQHF. The CDR3 nucleotides read TGTGCCAGTAGGGAACGGGGGAGAGTGGATCAGCCCCAGCATTTT.

The rearrangement links TRBV11-2 to TRBJ1-1, with D uncertain. There are 14 residues in the CDR3. Germline values: CDR1 SGHAT, CDR2 FQNNGV. The V end lost 3 bases, the J end lost 0 bases, and 8 bases lay between the germline ends. In nucleotides, the CDR3 is TGTGCCAGCAGCTTGTTCCGAGTGAACACTGAAGCTTTCTTT. Protein: CASSLFRVNTEAFF.

The chain couples TRBV9 to TRBJ2-3; D is possibly TRBD2 (6 bases). V lost 3 bases and J 2 bases, leaving 13 bases between the germline ends. CDR1 and CDR2 from the germline V gene are SGDLS and YYNGEE. The CDR3 extends over 15 amino acids. The CDR3 spells CASSGPGLNTDTQYF. The DNA of the CDR3 is TGTGCCAGCAGCGGACCGGGACTCAACACAGATACGCAGTATTTT.

The V call is TRBV24-1, the J call TRBJ1-2; TRBD1 aligns across 7 bases. The J segment lost 6 bases and the V segment lost 6 bases, leaving 6 bases of the junction unmatched. Germline CDR1 reads KGHDR; CDR2 reads SFDVKD. The CDR3 is 13 amino acids. CDR3 DNA sequence: TGTGCCACCAGTCGAAGACAGGGCGATGGCTACACCTTC. This sequence encodes CATSRRQGDGYTF.

V usage is TRBV7-2 and J usage is TRBJ2-3; D gene ambiguous. The CDR3 consists of 14 residues. Germline V gene data show CDR1 as SGHTA and CDR2 as FQGNSA. V was clipped by 4 bases and J by 0 bases, with 8 bases between them. CDR3 residues: CASSSQLSTDTQYF. The CDR3 nucleotides are TGTGCCAGCAGCTCACAGCTTAGCACAGATACGCAGTATTTT.